Presented here are 20 T cell receptor beta chains from one specimen sequenced in a study of T cells in Graves' hyperthyroidism and ophthalmopathy. The source material, RNA transcripts, was used to amplify TCR beta CDR3 regions. The study used the HTBI primer set for a first-round RT-PCR of the TCR CDR3. Each CDR3 protein gets one entry after TCRdb re-called the multiplex PCR reads with MiXCR. The sample contains about 700,000 distinct CDR3 sequences, about 45% of which appear only once. The sample consisted of peripheral blood or thyroid tissue (not recorded which). The source is an adult man with Graves' disease, either hyperthyroidism or ophthalmopathy (not recorded which).

The genes are TRBV10-3 and TRBJ1-4; the match to TRBD1 covers 8 bases. The CDR3 is 16 residues long. The germline gives CDR1 ENHRY, CDR2 SYGVKD. Losses at the gene ends were 2 bases for V and 8 bases for J; bases not matched to a gene: 10. CDR3 loop: CAISEPSTGENEKLFF. As DNA, the CDR3 is TGTGCCATCAGTGAGCCATCGACAGGGGAGAACGAAAAACTGTTTTTT.

This sequence joins TRBV10-3 and TRBJ1-2; D gene ambiguous. The CDR3 is 15 residues long. CDR1 ENHRY and CDR2 SYGVKD come from the germline V gene. The germline V and J ends were trimmed by 3 bases and 4 bases, with 15 bases remaining between them. CDR3 sequence (DNA): TGTGCCATCAGTGATCGCGGCAGGCCTACCTATGGCTACACCTTC. Its translation: CAISDRGRPTYGYTF.

The genes are TRBV24-1 and TRBJ1-5, with D possibly being TRBD1 (6 bases). Trimming stripped 3 bases from V and 11 bases from J, with 13 bases between. This CDR3 is built from 13 residues. Germline CDR1 KGHDR, CDR2 SFDVKD. The CDR3 sequence: CATSDGTKETQHF. CDR3 nucleotides: TGTGCCACCAGTGATGGGACAAAAGAGACCCAGCATTTT.

This chain uses TRBV7-6 with TRBJ2-7; unclear D gene. Trimming stripped 6 bases from V and 0 bases from J, with 15 bases between. Germline lookup yields CDR1 SGHVS and CDR2 FNYEAQ. This CDR3 is built from 15 residues. Written as DNA, the CDR3 is TGTGCCAGCAGTTCTGGACCCGAAACCTCCTACGAGCAGTACTTC. It specifies CASSSGPETSYEQYF.

This clonotype was observed many times. This chain connects TRBV6-5 to TRBJ2-5, with D maybe TRBD1 (5 bases). Germline values: CDR1 MNHEY, CDR2 SVGAGI. The CDR3 is made up of 12 amino acids. The V gene lost 5 bases and the J gene lost 5 bases, with 9 bases spanning the gap. CDR3 coding DNA: TGTGCCAGCAGTGGCAGGGTCGAGACCCAGTACTTC. This codes for CASSGRVETQYF.

As concerns this clonotype: This may come from a read error, since a much larger clone is one base off. The rearrangement links TRBV20-1 to TRBJ2-5; D gene unclear. The CDR3 length is 11 residues. The germline V gene has CDR1 DFQATT and CDR2 SNEGSKA (reference sequence). The CDR3 DNA reads as TGCAGTGCTGGAGACTGGGAGACCCAGTACTTC. It yields the protein CSAGDWETQYF.

Ten or more counts support this clonotype. The CDR3 DNA sequence: TGTGCCATTGGGACAGGTCAATACTATGGCTACACCTTC. This gives the protein CAIGTGQYYGYTF. The chain combines TRBV10-3 with TRBJ1-2, with 8 bases that match TRBD1. Trimming at V came to 9 bases and at J to 3 bases, leaving 6 bases not matched to a gene. Per the germline V gene, CDR1 is ENHRY and CDR2 is SYGVKD. The length of the CDR3 is 13 residues.

The J gene is TRBJ1-4, the V gene TRBV25-1; a weak D match, TRBD1 (5 bases). The CDR3 totals 12 residues. Looked up from germline, CDR1 is MGHDK and CDR2 is SYGVNS. The CDR3 is CARVTVGEKLFF. The CDR3 DNA sequence: TGTGCTAGAGTGACAGTTGGTGAAAAACTGTTTTTT.

The table lists this clonotype with a count of one. The chain recombines TRBV29-1 with TRBJ2-5; D is uncertain. Per germline, CDR1 SQVTM and CDR2 ANQGSEA. The CDR3 length is 10 residues. V was shortened by 7 bases and J by 9 bases, with 12 bases between the two germline ends. CDR3 amino acids: CSGSGGAQYF. The CDR3 DNA is TGCAGCGGGTCAGGTGGGGCCCAGTACTTC.

The chain has TRBV24-1 and TRBJ1-5, with D unresolved. V was clipped by 5 bases and J by 2 bases, with 6 bases between them. The CDR3 is made up of 13 amino acids. Germline V CDR1 and CDR2: KGHDR, SFDVKD. The CDR3 nucleotides are TGTGCCACCAGTGGAGGAGGCAATCAGCCCCAGCATTTT. This encodes CATSGGGNQPQHF.

The sample holds a few counts of this clonotype. V and J are TRBV5-1 and TRBJ1-1, with D hard to call. The germline V gene encodes CDR1 SGHRS and CDR2 YFSETQ. This CDR3 contains 14 residues. V lost 3 bases and J 4 bases, leaving 13 bases between the germline ends. The DNA of the CDR3 is TGCGCCAGCAGCTCGTCCCCCGGGGTCACTGAAGCTTTCTTT. Its protein product is CASSSSPGVTEAFF.

J is TRBJ2-5 and V is TRBV7-9, with 8 positions matching TRBD1. This CDR3 is 13 amino acids long. Trimming removed 6 bases from V and 4 bases from J; junction bases left unmatched: 4. The V gene's germline CDR1 is SEHNR and CDR2 FQNEAQ (reference sequence). This chain's CDR3 is CASRPGQGETQYF. CDR3 DNA: TGTGCCAGCAGACCCGGACAGGGAGAGACCCAGTACTTC.

This sequence joins TRBV19 and TRBJ1-3; a possible D gene is TRBD1 (5 bases). The germline V gene has CDR1 LNHDA and CDR2 SQIVND (reference sequence). The germline V and J ends were trimmed by 3 bases and 0 bases, with 21 bases remaining between them. The CDR3 is 19 residues long. The chain's CDR3 is CASSIQFKGTFLSGNTIYF. The CDR3 region has the DNA TGTGCCAGTAGTATTCAGTTTAAGGGGACCTTCCTCTCTGGAAACACCATATATTTT.

To note about this clonotype: The germline gene is not matched at one end of the junction; a read error may be the cause. The chain links TRBV6-6 to TRBJ1-2, with D possibly being TRBD1 (5 bases). Germline assignment: CDR1 MNHNY and CDR2 SVGAGI (reference sequence). This CDR3 is 15 amino acids long. CDR3 region: CASSDDSGPSYGYTF. The CDR3 bases are TGCGCCAGCAGTGATGACAGCGGGCCCAGCTATGGCTACACCTTC.

In its sample, this clonotype was seen many times. V and J are TRBV7-9 and TRBJ2-7; 9 bases map to TRBD1. Germline CDR1 and CDR2: SEHNR and FQNEAQ (reference sequence). The CDR3 extends over 14 amino acids. V was clipped by 5 bases and J by 5 bases; unmatched bases: 7. Here the CDR3 DNA reads TGTGCCAGCAGCACGGGACAGGGAGTCCACGAGCAGTACTTC. Translation: CASSTGQGVHEQYF.

The V call is TRBV7-9, the J call TRBJ1-1; possibly TRBD1 for D (5 bases). The V end was cut by 1 base, the J end by 4 bases, with 13 bases between. The CDR3 is made up of 15 amino acids. The germline V gene encodes CDR1 SEHNR and CDR2 FQNEAQ (reference sequence). The CDR3 is CASSLVGRGGTEAFF. CDR3 coding DNA: TGTGCCAGCAGCTTAGTGGGGAGGGGCGGCACTGAAGCTTTCTTT.

V and J are TRBV5-1 and TRBJ1-1; D uncertain. Germline CDR1 and CDR2: SGHRS and YFSETQ. The CDR3 length is 14 residues. The germline V and J ends were trimmed by 0 bases and 3 bases, with 9 bases remaining between them. The CDR3 here is CASSLDVGYTEAFF. CDR3 nucleotide sequence: TGCGCCAGCAGCTTGGATGTGGGGTACACTGAAGCTTTCTTT.

V is TRBV4-3 and J is TRBJ1-3; D might be TRBD1 (6 bases). The CDR3 has 21 residues. Trimming pared 1 base from V and 3 bases from J, leaving 28 bases between. The germline gives CDR1 LGHNA, CDR2 YSLEER. CDR3 loop: CASSQGGTIRDTPAGGNTIYF. Written as DNA, the CDR3 is TGCGCCAGCAGCCAAGGGGGAACGATTCGGGACACCCCGGCTGGTGGAAACACCATATATTTT.

The V and J genes are TRBV29-1 and TRBJ1-1; 9 bases match TRBD1. The CDR3 extends over 13 amino acids. Germline V CDR1 and CDR2: SQVTM, ANQGSEA. With 7 bases clipped from V and 5 bases from J, the junction kept 8 bases outside the gene matches. CDR3 amino acids: CSADRGRETEAFF. CDR3 in DNA: TGCAGCGCGGACAGGGGCCGAGAAACTGAAGCTTTCTTT. The entire variable domain, with the rest obtained from reference TRBV29-1 and TRBJ1-1, is as follows: SAVISQKPSRDICQRGTSLTIQCQVDSQVTMMFWYRQQPGQSLTLIATANQGSEATYESGFVIDKFPISRPNLTFSTLTVSNMSPEDSSIYLCSADRGRETEAFFGQGTRLTVV.

The rearrangement links TRBV15 to TRBJ2-5; D tentatively fits TRBD1 or TRBD2 (6 bases each). CDR3 length: 16 residues. V lost 4 bases to trimming and J lost 4 bases, with 19 bases between them. Germline CDR1 and CDR2: LNHNV and YYDKDF (reference sequence). CDR3 sequence reads: CATSTGDSAGIETQYF. CDR3 in DNA: TGTGCCACCAGCACAGGGGACTCGGCAGGGATAGAGACCCAGTACTTC.